The 5 T cell receptor beta chains below come from one sample, sequenced in a study of beta chain features in type 1 diabetes. Expressed TCRB transcripts were sequenced after all isolated RNA was converted to cDNA. Here immunoSEQ multiplex PCR was the method, and the copy in TCRdb shows in-frame clones only, minus some. This sample has fewer than 250,000 clones, with about 71% found just once. The sequenced material came from naive CD4+ T cells from blood. These receptors were obtained from a man younger than 45 in good health.

This clone was observed a few times. This CDR3 reads CASSRHPSGTDTQYF. CDR3 bases: TGTGCCAGCAGTCGCCACCCTAGCGGCACAGATACGCAGTATTTT. The chain combines TRBV6-5 with TRBJ2-3; maybe TRBD2 (6 bases). This CDR3 comprises 15 residues. Trimming pared 5 bases from V and 1 base from J, leaving 13 bases between. The V gene's germline CDR1 is MNHEY and CDR2 SVGAGI.

Here the CDR3 reads CASTTGLAGAAYNEQFF. CDR3 in DNA: TGTGCCAGCACCACTGGGCTAGCGGGGGCCGCCTACAATGAGCAGTTCTTC. The chain links TRBV9 to TRBJ2-1; the match to TRBD2 covers 10 bases. CDR1 and CDR2 (germline): SGDLS, YYNGEE. The CDR3 is 17 amino acids. V lost 6 bases to trimming and J lost 2 bases; unmatched junction nucleotides: 11. Filled out from reference TRBV9 and TRBJ2-1, the complete variable domain reads DSGVTQTPKHLITATGQRVTLRCSPRSGDLSVYWYQQSLDQGLQFLIQYYNGEERAKGNILERFSAQQFPDLHSELNLSSLELGDSALYFCASTTGLAGAAYNEQFFGPGTRLTVL.

Points on this clone: The same CDR3 is also encoded by other DNA sequences in this sample. This rearrangement joins TRBV29-1 to TRBJ1-1; no clear D. The CDR3 runs to 11 residues. The V and J ends lost 6 bases and 5 bases respectively, with 10 bases between them. CDR1 SQVTM and CDR2 ANQGSEA come from the germline V gene. CDR3 bases: TGCAGCGTGGTCGGAGATACTGAAGCTTTCTTT. Its protein is CSVVGDTEAFF.

The sample holds one count of this clone. V usage is TRBV7-9 and J usage is TRBJ1-5, with D unresolved. This CDR3 is 14 amino acids long. Trimming took off 2 bases at V and 4 bases at J, with 9 bases between the two ends. Germline loops: CDR1 SEHNR, CDR2 FQNEAQ (reference sequence). Written as DNA, the CDR3 is TGTGCCAGCAGCTTACGGGGTATTAATCAGCCCCAGCATTTT. It yields the protein CASSLRGINQPQHF.

This clone was counted a single time. CDR3 sequence (DNA): TGTGCCAGTTGGGGACAAGTCAATCAGCCCCAGCATTTT. It specifies CASWGQVNQPQHF. The chain has TRBV25-1 and TRBJ1-5, with D possibly matching TRBD1 (6 bases). The germline V and J ends were trimmed by 9 bases and 3 bases, with 12 bases remaining between them. In germline, CDR1 is MGHDK, CDR2 SYGVNS. The CDR3 runs to 13 residues.